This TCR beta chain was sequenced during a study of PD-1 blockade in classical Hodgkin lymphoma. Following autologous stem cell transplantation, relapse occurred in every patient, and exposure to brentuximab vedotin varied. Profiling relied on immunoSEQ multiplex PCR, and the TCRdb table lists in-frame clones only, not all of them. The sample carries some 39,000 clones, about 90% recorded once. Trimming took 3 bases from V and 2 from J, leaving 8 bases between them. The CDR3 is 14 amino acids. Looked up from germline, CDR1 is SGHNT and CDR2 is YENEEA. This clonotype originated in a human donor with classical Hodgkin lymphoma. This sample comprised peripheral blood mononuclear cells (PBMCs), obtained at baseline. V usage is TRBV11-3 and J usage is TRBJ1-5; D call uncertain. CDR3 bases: TGTGCCAGCAGCTTCGGCAGATGCAATCAGCCCCAGCATTTT. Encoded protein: CASSFGRCNQPQHF.